Shown below are 12 T cell receptor beta chains from a single sample sequenced in a study of T-cell memory formation after mild COVID-19. TCRdb re-called the 5' RACE reads with MiXCR, one entry per CDR3 protein. Of around 340,000 distinct CDR3 sequences listed, approximately 15% are singletons. The specimen sequenced was PBMCs or a T cell subset sorted from them (not recorded which). These receptor sequences come from a man aged 18-30 years who had mild COVID-19 (a few samples of this study predate the infection). Cell type and time point are not known.

This sequence joins TRBV29-1 and TRBJ2-5; TRBD2 aligns across 8 bases. Germline V lookup: CDR1 SQVTM, CDR2 ANQGSEA. Losses at the gene ends were 6 bases for V and 5 bases for J; bases not matched to a gene: 8. This CDR3 has 13 amino acids. CDR3: CSVFSGVGETQYF. In DNA form, the CDR3 reads TGCAGCGTCTTTAGCGGGGTCGGGGAGACCCAGTACTTC.

J is TRBJ1-1 and V is TRBV20-1; 7 bases align to TRBD1. The length of the CDR3 is 14 residues. V dropped 6 bases and J dropped 4; count of bases not matched to a gene: 11. Germline-derived CDR1 and CDR2 are DFQATT and SNEGSKA (reference sequence). The CDR3 nucleotides read TGCAGTGCCCCAAATCCACAGGGGCCCACTGAAGCTTTCTTT. This sequence encodes CSAPNPQGPTEAFF.

This clonotype was detected many times. The chain uses TRBV4-1 and TRBJ2-7; D may be TRBD1 or TRBD2 (5 bases each). The length of the CDR3 is 14 residues. The germline gives CDR1 MGHRA, CDR2 YSYEKL. Trimming cost V 4 bases and J 0 bases, with 10 bases left between them. The CDR3 sequence is CASSPGRLSYEQYF. The CDR3 region has the DNA TGCGCCAGCAGCCCGGGACGGCTCTCCTACGAGCAGTACTTC.

J is TRBJ1-2 and V is TRBV5-1; D perhaps matches TRBD1 (5 bases). Trimming removed 2 bases from V and 0 bases from J, with 8 bases in between. The CDR3 loop spans 14 amino acids. CDR1 SGHRS and CDR2 YFSETQ come from the germline V gene. CDR3 loop: CASSFRESNYGYTF. In DNA form, the CDR3 reads TGCGCCAGCAGCTTCAGGGAATCTAACTATGGCTACACCTTC. The full variable domain, with the rest looked up from reference TRBV5-1 and TRBJ1-2, is KAGVTQTPRYLIKTRGQQVTLSCSPISGHRSVSWYQQTPGQGLQFLFEYFSETQRNKGNFPGRFSGRQFSNSRSEMNVSTLELGDSALYLCASSFRESNYGYTFGSGTRLTVV.

This clonotype showed up just a few times. The CDR3: CASSEGALNTEAFF. For the CDR3, the DNA is TGTGCCAGCAGCGAGGGGGCTTTGAACACTGAAGCTTTCTTT. J is TRBJ1-1 and V is TRBV7-6, with 7 bases that match TRBD1. This CDR3 comprises 14 residues. The V gene end was trimmed by 5 bases and the J gene end by 0 bases; junction bases not matched to a gene: 3. Germline V CDR1 and CDR2: SGHVS, FNYEAQ.

V gene TRBV29-1 combines with J gene TRBJ1-2, with 9 positions matching TRBD1. Germline-derived CDR1 and CDR2 are SQVTM and ANQGSEA. The V and J ends lost 1 base and 8 bases, in that order; junction bases with no gene match: 11. CDR3 length equals 15 residues. The CDR3 DNA is TGCAGCGTTGAAGTAAGCGGGACAGGGCTTGAGGGCTACACCTTC. Its translation: CSVEVSGTGLEGYTF.

The chain joins TRBV30 to TRBJ2-2; TRBD2 is a possible D gene (6 bases). Trimming stripped 0 bases from V and 5 bases from J, with 10 bases between. This CDR3 contains 14 residues. Per the germline V gene, CDR1 is GTSNPN and CDR2 is SVGIG (reference sequence). Written as DNA, the CDR3 is TGTGCCTGGAGTGTCGGGGGTGAGACCGGGGAGCTGTTTTTT. Amino acids: CAWSVGGETGELFF.

At least ten counts were recorded for this clonotype. This chain uses TRBV28 with TRBJ1-5; the D is unclear. V was clipped by 3 bases and J by 4 bases, with 10 bases between them. The length of the CDR3 is 14 residues. Germline V gene lookup returns CDR1 MDHEN and CDR2 SYDVKM. CDR3 amino acids: CASSLIAGNQPQHF. CDR3 DNA: TGTGCCAGCAGTTTGATCGCAGGTAATCAGCCCCAGCATTTT.

This clonotype was seen many times. The V and J genes are TRBV7-9 and TRBJ1-6; D is undetermined. In germline, CDR1 is SEHNR, CDR2 FQNEAQ (reference sequence). V lost 1 base and J lost 8, with 6 bases in between. The CDR3 runs 13 residues. The CDR3 here is CASSLDADSPLHF. The CDR3, as DNA: TGTGCCAGCAGCTTAGATGCGGATTCACCCCTCCACTTT.

V and J are TRBV4-1 and TRBJ2-7; 11 nucleotides agree with TRBD2. This CDR3 contains 17 residues. From germline, CDR1 is MGHRA and CDR2 YSYEKL. V shed 0 bases, J shed 0 bases, and the junction held 4 bases outside the gene matches. CDR3 in amino acids: CASSQDLLAGGSYEQYF. The CDR3 bases are TGCGCCAGCAGCCAAGATCTCCTAGCGGGAGGCTCCTACGAGCAGTACTTC.

Ten or more counts support this clonotype. The J gene is TRBJ2-7, the V gene TRBV28, with 7 bases that match TRBD1. CDR1 MDHEN and CDR2 SYDVKM come from the germline V gene. V lost 6 bases and J lost 4; bases outside the gene matches: 6. This CDR3 region has 13 residues. CDR3 residues: CASSLGGEYEQYV. CDR3 sequence (DNA): TGTGCCAGCAGCCTAGGGGGCGAGTACGAGCAGTACGTC.

This clonotype was seen a few times. The V call is TRBV2, the J call TRBJ2-2, with TRBD1 matching over 11 bases. CDR1 is SNHLY and CDR2 is FYNNEI in the germline V gene. V shed 8 bases, J shed 4 bases, and the junction held 9 bases outside the gene matches. The CDR3 extends over 16 amino acids. CDR3 DNA: TGTGCCAGCGGGGACAGGGGGGGGAAATTCACCGGGGAGCTGTTTTTT. Translation: CASGDRGGKFTGELFF.